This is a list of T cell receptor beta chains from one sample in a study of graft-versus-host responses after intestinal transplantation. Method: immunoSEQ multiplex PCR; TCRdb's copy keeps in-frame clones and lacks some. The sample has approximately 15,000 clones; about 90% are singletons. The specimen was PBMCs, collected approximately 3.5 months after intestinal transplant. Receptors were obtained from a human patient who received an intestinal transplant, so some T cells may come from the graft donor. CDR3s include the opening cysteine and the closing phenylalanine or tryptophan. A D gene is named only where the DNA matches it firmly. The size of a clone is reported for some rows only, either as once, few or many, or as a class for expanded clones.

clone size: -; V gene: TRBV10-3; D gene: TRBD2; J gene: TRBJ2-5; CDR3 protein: CAISVAGETQYF; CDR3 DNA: TGTGCCATCAGTGTAGCGGGAGAGACCCAGTACTTC
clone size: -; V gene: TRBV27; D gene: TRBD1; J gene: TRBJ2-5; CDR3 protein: CASARGQGGETQYF; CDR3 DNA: TGTGCCAGCGCCCGGGGACAGGGTGGGGAGACCCAGTACTTC
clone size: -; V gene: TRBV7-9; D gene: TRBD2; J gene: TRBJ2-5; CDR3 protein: CASSSPPGLAEETQYF; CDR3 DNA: TGTGCCAGCAGCTCACCTCCGGGACTAGCAGAAGAGACCCAGTACTTC
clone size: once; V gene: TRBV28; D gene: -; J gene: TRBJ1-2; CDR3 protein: CASTGGYGYTF; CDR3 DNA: TGTGCCAGCACCGGGGGGTATGGCTACACCTTC
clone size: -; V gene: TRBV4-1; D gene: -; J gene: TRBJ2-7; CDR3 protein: CASMIRASSKLDEQYF; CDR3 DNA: TGCGCCAGCATGATAAGAGCCTCGTCTAAACTCGACGAGCAGTACTTC
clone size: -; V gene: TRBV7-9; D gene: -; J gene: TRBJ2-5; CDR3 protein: CASSYMLKAEGQETQYF; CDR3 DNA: TGTGCCAGCAGTTATATGCTCAAGGCGGAGGGCCAAGAGACCCAGTACTTC
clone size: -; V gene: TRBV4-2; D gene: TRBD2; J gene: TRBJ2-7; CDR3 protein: CASSQEASGNSYEQYF; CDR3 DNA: TGTGCCAGCAGCCAAGAAGCTAGCGGGAACTCCTACGAGCAGTACTTC
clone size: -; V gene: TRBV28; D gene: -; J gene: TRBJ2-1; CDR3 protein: CASSLNPRELAQFF; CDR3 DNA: TGTGCCAGCAGTCTAAACCCCAGGGAGCTAGCGCAGTTCTTC
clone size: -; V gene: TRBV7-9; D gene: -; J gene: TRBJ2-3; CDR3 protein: CASSLATDTQYF; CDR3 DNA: TGTGCCAGCAGCTTAGCCACAGATACGCAGTATTTT
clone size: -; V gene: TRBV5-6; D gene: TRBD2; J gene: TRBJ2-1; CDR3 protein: CASRRTSGSNEQFF; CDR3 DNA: TGTGCCAGCAGGAGGACTAGCGGGAGCAATGAGCAGTTCTTC
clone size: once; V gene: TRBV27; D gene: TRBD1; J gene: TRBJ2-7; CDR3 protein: CASSSSGQFSYEQYF; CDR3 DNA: TGTGCCAGCAGTTCCTCGGGACAGTTTTCCTACGAGCAGTACTTC
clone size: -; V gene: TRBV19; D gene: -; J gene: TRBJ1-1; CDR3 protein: CASSISQSNTEAFF; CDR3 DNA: TGTGCCAGTAGTATTTCGCAGAGTAACACTGAAGCTTTCTTT
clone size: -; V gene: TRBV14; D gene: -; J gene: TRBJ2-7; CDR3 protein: CASSPTRSLYEQYF; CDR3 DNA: TGTGCCAGCAGCCCGACAAGGTCCCTCTACGAGCAGTACTTC
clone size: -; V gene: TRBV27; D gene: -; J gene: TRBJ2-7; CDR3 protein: CASNPGTGNSYEQYF; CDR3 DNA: TGTGCCAGCAACCCCGGGACGGGAAACTCCTACGAGCAGTACTTC
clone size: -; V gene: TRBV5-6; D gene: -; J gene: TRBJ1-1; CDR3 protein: CASSLGAGVAFF; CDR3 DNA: TGTGCCAGCAGCTTGGGAGCAGGGGTGGCTTTCTTT
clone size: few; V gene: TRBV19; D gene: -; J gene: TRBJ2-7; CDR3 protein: CASSIDWTAYEQYF; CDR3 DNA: TGTGCCAGTAGTATAGACTGGACAGCCTACGAGCAGTACTTC
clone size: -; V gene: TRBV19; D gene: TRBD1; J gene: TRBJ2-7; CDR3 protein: CASSRTGSPYEQYF; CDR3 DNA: TGTGCCAGTAGTAGGACAGGTTCCCCCTACGAGCAGTACTTC
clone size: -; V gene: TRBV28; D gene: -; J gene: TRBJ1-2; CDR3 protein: CASSFSPSGSADGYTF; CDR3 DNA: TGTGCCAGCAGTTTCTCCCCGTCCGGGTCCGCGGATGGCTACACCTTC
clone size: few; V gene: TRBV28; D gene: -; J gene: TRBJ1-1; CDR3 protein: CASSSPRLRTEAFF; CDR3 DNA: TGTGCCAGCAGTTCTCCCCGACTACGCACTGAAGCTTTCTTT
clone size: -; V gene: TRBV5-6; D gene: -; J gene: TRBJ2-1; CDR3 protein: CASSLGPLPSEQFF; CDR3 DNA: TGTGCCAGCAGCTTGGGCCCCCTCCCTAGTGAGCAGTTCTTC
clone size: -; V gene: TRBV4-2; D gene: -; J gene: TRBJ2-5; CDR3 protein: CASSQAPYRMSFLAKETQYF; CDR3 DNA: TGTGCCAGCAGCCAAGCCCCCTATCGTATGAGTTTCTTGGCGAAAGAGACCCAGTACTTC
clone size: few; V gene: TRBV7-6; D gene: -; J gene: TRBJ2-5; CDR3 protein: CASSFGTAETQYF; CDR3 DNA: TGTGCCAGCAGCTTTGGAACCGCGGAGACCCAGTACTTC
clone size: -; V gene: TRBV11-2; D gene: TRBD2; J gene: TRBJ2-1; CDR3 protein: CASSPPGLATYNEQFF; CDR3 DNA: TGTGCCAGCAGCCCGCCCGGACTAGCAACCTACAATGAGCAGTTCTTC
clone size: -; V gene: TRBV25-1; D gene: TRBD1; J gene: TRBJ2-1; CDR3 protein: CASSELVTGDWGYNEQFF; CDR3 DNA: TGTGCCAGCAGTGAATTAGTGACAGGGGATTGGGGCTACAATGAGCAGTTCTTC
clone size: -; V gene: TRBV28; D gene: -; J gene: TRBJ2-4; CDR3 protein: CASSLWKETVQGRAKNIQYF; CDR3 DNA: TGTGCCAGCAGTTTATGGAAGGAGACGGTGCAGGGCAGAGCCAAAAACATTCAGTACTTC
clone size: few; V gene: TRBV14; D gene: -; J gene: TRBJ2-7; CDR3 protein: CASSQFAGGYEQYF; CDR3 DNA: TGTGCCAGCAGCCAGTTTGCTGGCGGCTACGAGCAGTACTTC
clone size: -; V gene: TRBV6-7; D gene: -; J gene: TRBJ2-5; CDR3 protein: CASSYFRGYQETQYF; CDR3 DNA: TGTGCCAGCAGTTATTTCCGGGGGTACCAAGAGACCCAGTACTTC
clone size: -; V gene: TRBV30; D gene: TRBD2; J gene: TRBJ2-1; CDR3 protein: CALRRGGSGEFF; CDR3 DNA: TGTGCCTTACGCCGCGGCGGGAGTGGGGAGTTCTTC
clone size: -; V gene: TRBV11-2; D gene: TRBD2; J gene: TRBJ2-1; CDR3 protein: CASSSGTSGNNEQFF; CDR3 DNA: TGTGCCAGCAGCTCCGGGACTAGCGGGAACAATGAGCAGTTCTTC
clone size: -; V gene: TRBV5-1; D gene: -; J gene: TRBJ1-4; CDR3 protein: CASSLSLGVTNEKLFF; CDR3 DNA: TGCGCCAGCAGCTTGAGCCTAGGGGTTACTAATGAAAAACTGTTTTTT
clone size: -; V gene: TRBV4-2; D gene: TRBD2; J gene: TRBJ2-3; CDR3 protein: CASSQVAGGGTDTQYF; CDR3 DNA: TGTGCCAGCAGCCAGGTAGCGGGAGGAGGCACAGATACGCAGTATTTT
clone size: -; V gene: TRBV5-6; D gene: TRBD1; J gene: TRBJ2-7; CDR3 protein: CASSLIKTGLISYEQYF; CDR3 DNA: TGTGCCAGCAGCTTGATCAAGACAGGGCTTATTTCCTACGAGCAGTACTTC
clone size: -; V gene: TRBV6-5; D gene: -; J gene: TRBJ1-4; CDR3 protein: CASSYSRGVNEKLFF; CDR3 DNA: TGTGCCAGCAGTTACTCGAGAGGGGTTAATGAAAAACTGTTTTTT
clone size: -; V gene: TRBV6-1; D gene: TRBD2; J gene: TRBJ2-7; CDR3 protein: CASSEALAGSYEQYF; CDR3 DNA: TGTGCCAGCAGTGAAGCACTAGCGGGCTCCTACGAGCAGTACTTC
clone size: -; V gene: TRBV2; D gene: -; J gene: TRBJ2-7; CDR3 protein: CASSVPASYEQYF; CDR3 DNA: TGTGCCAGCAGTGTCCCGGCCTCCTACGAGCAGTACTTC
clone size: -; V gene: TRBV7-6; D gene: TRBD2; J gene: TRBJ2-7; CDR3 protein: CASSPLMPLAGAVHEQYF; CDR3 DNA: TGTGCCAGCAGCCCGTTAATGCCACTAGCGGGAGCGGTACACGAGCAGTACTTC
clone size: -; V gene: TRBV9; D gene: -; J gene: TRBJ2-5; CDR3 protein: CASSVAGQETQYF; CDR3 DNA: TGTGCCAGCAGCGTAGCGGGCCAAGAGACCCAGTACTTC
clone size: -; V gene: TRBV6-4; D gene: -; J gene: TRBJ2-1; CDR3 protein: CASSERSGSYNEQFF; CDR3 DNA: TGTGCCAGCAGTGAGCGGAGCGGATCATACAATGAGCAGTTCTTC
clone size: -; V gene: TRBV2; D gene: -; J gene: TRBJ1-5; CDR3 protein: CASRLNQPQHF; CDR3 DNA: TGTGCCAGCAGATTAAATCAGCCCCAGCATTTT
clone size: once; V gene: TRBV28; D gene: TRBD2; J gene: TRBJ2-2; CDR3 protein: CASSALGLAGEGELFF; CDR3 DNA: TGTGCCAGCAGTGCCTTGGGACTAGCGGGAGAGGGGGAGCTGTTTTTT